These 25 T cell receptor beta chains originate from one sample sequenced in a study of T cells after yellow fever vaccination. TCRdb ran MiXCR on the 5' RACE reads and lists one entry per CDR3 protein. The profile shows over 45,000 distinct CDR3 sequences, 5.7% of them singletons. The sequenced sample was PBMCs, either bulk or a sorted T-cell subset (CD4+, CD8+, memory, or dextramer-sorted; not recorded which), obtained on the day of the yellow fever booster vaccination. These receptors were obtained from a man younger than 35 who received the YFV17D yellow fever vaccine.

The rearrangement joins TRBV19 to TRBJ2-1, with 8 bases that match TRBD1. V lost 1 base, J lost 4 bases, and 3 bases stayed unmatched. The CDR3 sequence is 15 residues long. From germline, CDR1 is LNHDA and CDR2 SQIVND (reference sequence). CDR3 DNA: TGTGCCAGTAGTATAGCAGGGGGCCTGTACAATGAGCAGTTCTTC. Translating gives CASSIAGGLYNEQFF. Variable domain in full (rest from reference TRBV19 and TRBJ2-1): DGGITQSPKYLFRKEGQNVTLSCEQNLNHDAMYWYRQDPGQGLRLIYYSQIVNDFQKGDIAEGYSVSREKKESFPLTVTSAQKNPTAFYLCASSIAGGLYNEQFFGPGTRLTVL.

The sample holds a few counts of this clonotype. The chain joins TRBV6-2 or TRBV6-3 to TRBJ1-1; D unclear. The CDR3 runs to 15 residues. Trimming cost V 7 bases and J 0 bases, with 15 bases left between them. Germline V lookup: CDR1 MNHEY, CDR2 SVGEGT. Here the CDR3 reads CASTLSRNMNTEAFF. CDR3 DNA: TGTGCCAGCACCCTATCCAGGAATATGAACACTGAAGCTTTCTTT.

The rearrangement uses TRBV5-1 and TRBJ2-2; no clear D. CDR3 size: 14 residues. The germline CDR1 and CDR2 sequences are SGHRS and YFSETQ. The V gene lost 3 bases and the J gene lost 6 bases, with 12 bases spanning the gap. The CDR3 loop is CASSSGERAGELFF. The CDR3, as DNA: TGCGCCAGCAGCTCCGGAGAAAGGGCCGGGGAGCTGTTTTTT.

This clonotype was recorded many times. The chain employs TRBV5-1 and TRBJ2-7; possibly TRBD1 for D (6 bases). V was clipped by 0 bases and J by 4 bases, with 14 bases between them. This CDR3 is 15 amino acids long. The germline CDR1 and CDR2 sequences are SGHRS and YFSETQ. CDR3 region: CASSLDPGAAYEQYF. The CDR3 DNA sequence: TGCGCCAGCAGCTTGGACCCAGGGGCAGCTTACGAGCAGTACTTC.

This clonotype was detected many times. The chain joins TRBV7-9 to TRBJ2-7; D is uncertain. CDR3 size: 14 residues. Germline V gene lookup returns CDR1 SEHNR and CDR2 FQNEAQ (reference sequence). Trimming left V 3 bases short and J 2 bases short, with 11 bases between. CDR3 sequence reads: CASSLADGAYEQYV. CDR3 coding DNA: TGTGCCAGCAGCTTGGCGGACGGAGCCTACGAGCAGTACGTC.

This clonotype was counted only a few times. The CDR3 spells CASSQLAGGPGTDTQYF. The CDR3 nucleotides read TGCGCCAGCAGCCAACTAGCGGGGGGGCCTGGCACAGATACGCAGTATTTT. The rearrangement joins TRBV4-1 to TRBJ2-3; TRBD2 matches at 12 bases. This CDR3 is 17 amino acids long. The junction had 4 bases not matched to a gene; V was cut back by 2 bases and J by 1 base. CDR1 is MGHRA and CDR2 is YSYEKL in the germline V gene.

This clonotype was observed many times. This chain connects TRBV2 to TRBJ2-3, with no clear D. This CDR3 region has 10 residues. Deletions cut 7 bases from V and 5 bases from J, with 4 bases between. In germline, CDR1 is SNHLY, CDR2 FYNNEI. The CDR3 coding sequence is TGTGCCAGCAATCAAGATACGCAGTATTTT. This encodes CASNQDTQYF.

The rearrangement uses TRBV6-5 and TRBJ1-5; D gene unclear. V was cut by 8 bases and J by 4 bases, with 12 bases left in between. The length of the CDR3 is 13 residues. Germline values: CDR1 MNHEY, CDR2 SVGAGI. The CDR3 loop reads CASGGTLNQPQHF. DNA of the CDR3: TGTGCCAGCGGTGGCACCTTGAATCAGCCCCAGCATTTT.

Many counts were recorded for this clonotype. J is TRBJ1-1 and V is TRBV7-2; no reliable D call. The germline V and J ends were trimmed by 5 bases and 4 bases, with 8 bases remaining between them. CDR3 length: 12 amino acids. Germline values: CDR1 SGHTA, CDR2 FQGNSA. The CDR3 region has the DNA TGTGCCAGCAGCCCAGCGTCCACTGAAGCTTTCTTT. Protein sequence: CASSPASTEAFF.

The V and J genes are TRBV5-1 and TRBJ2-4; D is ambiguous. The CDR3 runs 18 residues. The germline V and J ends were trimmed by 4 bases and 1 base, with 21 bases remaining between them. Germline-derived CDR1 and CDR2 are SGHRS and YFSETQ. CDR3 sequence (DNA): TGCGCCAGCAGCCCCGGAAGGTTTGGTTTAGAGGCCAAAAACATTCAGTACTTC. Its translation: CASSPGRFGLEAKNIQYF.

This clonotype was seen ten or more times. At one boundary the junction diverges from the germline segment, which might be a read error. V gene TRBV6-2 or TRBV6-3 combines with J gene TRBJ1-4, with 9 bases aligning to TRBD1. This CDR3 is 13 amino acids long. Looked up from germline, CDR1 is MNHEY and CDR2 is SVGEGT. The CDR3 coding sequence is TGTGCCAGCAGTTACTCAACTCTCGGGACAGGGTCGTTT. As protein: CASSYSTLGTGSF.

The CDR3 nucleotides are TGCGCCAGCAGCTTGAAGCTCCTCCAGCGGGGGGGCACAGATACGCAGTATTTT. Residues: CASSLKLLQRGGTDTQYF. The chain links TRBV5-1 to TRBJ2-3, with TRBD2 matching 9 bases. Germline assignment: CDR1 SGHRS and CDR2 YFSETQ. The CDR3 is 18 amino acids. V gave up 1 base and J gave up 1 base; unmatched junction bases: 10.

This clonotype was counted ten times or more. The chain combines TRBV27 with TRBJ1-5; no clear D. Germline V lookup: CDR1 MNHEY, CDR2 SMNVEV (reference sequence). This CDR3 is built from 13 residues. Trimming took off 6 bases at V and 3 bases at J, with 9 bases between the two ends. The CDR3 DNA follows: TGTGCCAGCAGCCTGGGGATCAATCAGCCCCAGCATTTT. This sequence encodes CASSLGINQPQHF.

The CDR3 region is CASSPATGVVHNEQFF. DNA for the CDR3: TGTGCCAGCAGCCCTGCGACGGGGGTGGTCCACAATGAGCAGTTCTTC. This rearrangement joins TRBV3-1 to TRBJ2-1, with TRBD2 as a possible D gene (6 bases). CDR1 is LGHDT and CDR2 is YNNKEL in the germline V gene (reference sequence). V was shortened by 4 bases and J by 5 bases, with 18 bases between the two germline ends. This CDR3 has 16 amino acids.

This clonotype was found many times. The chain employs TRBV7-9 and TRBJ1-1, with D uncertain. The germline CDR1 and CDR2 sequences are SEHNR and FQNEAQ (reference sequence). The CDR3 is 13 residues long. V was trimmed by 5 bases and J by 4 bases, leaving 11 bases between them. This CDR3 reads CASSPPVGTEAFF. For the CDR3, the DNA is TGTGCCAGCAGCCCTCCCGTTGGCACTGAAGCTTTCTTT.

The genes are TRBV6-6 and TRBJ2-1, with 7 bases lining up with TRBD2. V lost 6 bases, J lost 6 bases, and 8 bases stayed unmatched. The CDR3 is 14 residues long. Germline V CDR1 and CDR2: MNHNY, SVGAGI (reference sequence). CDR3 sequence reads: CASSKAGSGNEQFF. Here the CDR3 DNA reads TGTGCCAGCAGCAAAGCGGGGTCGGGCAATGAGCAGTTCTTC.

In its sample, this clonotype was seen many times. CDR3 DNA sequence: TGTGCCAGCAGTTTAGGGGGGCCCAAAAACATTCAGTACTTC. This codes for CASSLGGPKNIQYF. V gene TRBV6-6 combines with J gene TRBJ2-4; D may correspond to TRBD1 or TRBD2 (6 bases each). The CDR3 totals 14 residues. V was shortened by 4 bases and J by 2 bases, with 9 bases between the two germline ends. The germline gives CDR1 MNHNY, CDR2 SVGAGI (reference sequence).

This clonotype has at least ten counts. The CDR3 loop is CSVIGTGDSYEQYF. As DNA, the CDR3 is TGCAGCGTAATCGGGACAGGGGACTCCTACGAGCAGTACTTC. The chain carries TRBV29-1 and TRBJ2-7; 10 positions match TRBD1. CDR1 is SQVTM and CDR2 is ANQGSEA in the germline V gene. V was clipped by 6 bases and J by 0 bases; unmatched bases: 5. The length of the CDR3 is 14 residues.

The sample holds many counts of this clonotype. This clone may be a read error of a much larger clone one base away. The chain recombines TRBV12-3 or TRBV12-4 with TRBJ2-3, with D hard to call. The CDR3 sequence is 12 residues long. V was pared by 5 bases and J by 0 bases, with 3 bases between. DNA for the CDR3: TGTGCCAGCAGTCCTAGCACAGATACGCAGTATTTT. It encodes CASSPSTDTQYF.

J is TRBJ1-2 and V is TRBV11-2; the match to TRBD1 covers 8 bases. Looked up from germline, CDR1 is SGHAT and CDR2 is FQNNGV. With 5 bases clipped from V and 5 bases from J, the junction kept 4 bases outside the gene matches. The CDR3 runs to 13 residues. This chain's CDR3 is CASSPGQVYGYTF. The CDR3 DNA sequence: TGTGCCAGCAGCCCGGGACAGGTGTATGGCTACACCTTC.

The J gene is TRBJ1-6, the V gene TRBV6-5; D uncertain. CDR1 is MNHEY, CDR2 SVGAGI, per germline. The V end was cut by 8 bases, the J end by 6 bases, with 17 bases between. The CDR3 extends over 15 amino acids. The CDR3 here is CASLPGAKFNSPLHF. The CDR3 DNA reads TGTGCCAGCCTACCCGGCGCGAAATTTAATTCACCCCTCCACTTT.

This clonotype was detected ten times or more. This chain connects TRBV13 to TRBJ2-1; D uncertain. Germline V gene sequence: CDR1 PRHDT, CDR2 FYEKMQ (reference sequence). The CDR3 covers 12 residues. V gave up 4 bases and J gave up 6 bases, with 7 bases separating them. Written as DNA, the CDR3 is TGTGCCAGCAGCTCCGACCCCAATGAGCAGTTCTTC. It translates to CASSSDPNEQFF.

CDR3 DNA: TGTGCCAGCAGCCATCTCCGGACAGGTTACAATGAGCAGTTCTTC. Its translation is CASSHLRTGYNEQFF. V gene TRBV3-1 combines with J gene TRBJ2-1, with 7 bases that match TRBD1. Trimming at V came to 3 bases and at J to 4 bases, leaving 6 bases not matched to a gene. CDR1 and CDR2 from the germline V gene are LGHDT and YNNKEL (reference sequence). The CDR3 is made up of 15 amino acids.

This clonotype was recorded many times. V usage is TRBV4-1 and J usage is TRBJ2-6; D is uncertain. The V gene lost 5 bases and the J gene lost 0 bases, with 8 bases spanning the gap. CDR3 length: 15 amino acids. Germline CDR1 reads MGHRA; CDR2 reads YSYEKL. CDR3 nucleotide sequence: TGCGCCAGCAGCTTGGGCGTCTCTGGGGCCAACGTCCTGACTTTC. It specifies CASSLGVSGANVLTF.

This clonotype was detected a few times. The chain recombines TRBV5-6 with TRBJ2-7; 9 positions match TRBD1. In germline, CDR1 is SGHDT, CDR2 YYEEEE. This CDR3 is 13 amino acids long. With 3 bases clipped from V and 7 bases from J, the junction kept 5 bases outside the gene matches. CDR3 sequence reads: CASSSGQGGEQYV. The CDR3 DNA reads as TGTGCCAGCAGCTCGGGACAGGGCGGTGAGCAGTACGTC.